The 8 T cell receptor beta chains below all came from one sample that was sequenced in a study of T cells in Graves' hyperthyroidism and ophthalmopathy. There were TCR beta CDR3 regions amplified from RNA transcripts. Primed by the HTBI set, a first-round RT-PCR was run on the TCR CDR3. TCRdb re-derived calls from the multiplex PCR reads in MiXCR, one entry per CDR3 protein. The sample yields some 400,000 distinct CDR3 sequences, about 20% seen once. The sample comprised blood. Every receptor here comes from a woman between 18 and 29 years old with Graves' hyperthyroidism.

This clonotype has at least ten counts. This sequence joins TRBV14 and TRBJ2-2; no firm D call. The length of the CDR3 is 15 residues. V was pared by 4 bases and J by 6 bases, with 15 bases between. Germline V CDR1 and CDR2: SGHDN, FVKESK. CDR3 residues: CASSPLRLSAGELFF. The CDR3 region has the DNA TGTGCCAGCAGCCCACTGCGGTTGAGTGCCGGGGAGCTGTTTTTT.

Concerning this clonotype itself: A much larger clone lies a single base off, so this may be a read error. The rearrangement uses TRBV24-1 and TRBJ2-5, with a tentative D call TRBD1 (5 bases). The germline CDR1 and CDR2 sequences are KGHDR and SFDVKD. CDR3 length equals 14 residues. CDR3 nucleotides: TGTGCCACCAGCAGGGCAGACAACCAAGAGACCAAGTACTTC. It specifies CATSRADNQETKYF.

V usage is TRBV2 and J usage is TRBJ1-5; no reliable D call. This CDR3 has 15 amino acids. V lost 0 bases and J lost 4, with 10 bases in between. The germline V gene encodes CDR1 SNHLY and CDR2 FYNNEI. The CDR3 bases are TGTGCCAGCAGTGAAGCGCTTCGGGGAAATCAGCCCCAGCATTTT. Translation gives CASSEALRGNQPQHF.

This clonotype has ten or more counts. The rearrangement uses TRBV6-4 and TRBJ1-1; weak D call: TRBD1 (5 bases). The CDR3 sequence is 14 residues long. Trimming removed 3 bases from V and 2 bases from J, with 10 bases in between. Germline loops: CDR1 MRHNA, CDR2 SNTAGT. The CDR3 is CASSEGGENTEAFF. In DNA, the CDR3 is TGTGCCAGCAGTGAAGGAGGGGAAAACACTGAAGCTTTCTTT.

The chain combines TRBV12-3 or TRBV12-4 with TRBJ1-5; D remains unclear. The V end lost 0 bases, the J end lost 2 bases, and 8 bases lay between the germline ends. This CDR3 has 15 residues. CDR3 nucleotide sequence: TGTGCCAGCAGTTTAGCGCGGGCAGGCAATCAGCCCCAGCATTTT. The encoded protein is CASSLARAGNQPQHF.

This clonotype was detected many times. The chain is built from TRBV13 and TRBJ2-5; D perhaps matches TRBD1 (6 bases). The germline CDR1 and CDR2 sequences are PRHDT and FYEKMQ (reference sequence). V lost 3 bases to trimming and J lost 3 bases, with 11 bases between them. The CDR3 is 14 amino acids. CDR3 in DNA: TGTGCCAGCAGCTTCGACAGGCAAGAAGAGACCCAGTACTTC. Amino acid sequence: CASSFDRQEETQYF. The full variable domain, its missing parts supplied by reference TRBV13 and TRBJ2-5, is AAGVIQSPRHLIKEKRETATLKCYPIPRHDTVYWYQQGPGQDPQFLISFYEKMQSDKGSIPDRFSAQQFSDYHSELNMSSLELGDSALYFCASSFDRQEETQYFGPGTRLLVL.

This clonotype was counted at least ten times. The J gene is TRBJ1-1, the V gene TRBV28; 7 nucleotides agree with TRBD1. J lost 4 bases, V lost 5 bases, and 7 bases had no gene match. The CDR3 length is 14 residues. The germline gives CDR1 MDHEN, CDR2 SYDVKM. CDR3 in DNA: TGTGCCAGCAGTCCGACAGGGCGGGGCACTGAAGCTTTCTTT. Translating it yields CASSPTGRGTEAFF.

V and J are TRBV30 and TRBJ2-5; 7 nucleotides match TRBD2. Germline V gives CDR1 GTSNPN, CDR2 SVGIG (reference sequence). Losses at the gene ends were 4 bases for V and 5 bases for J; bases not matched to a gene: 10. This CDR3 spans 14 amino acids. The DNA for the CDR3 is TGTGCCTGGAATGTCCCTAGCGGCTCGGAGACCCAGTACTTC. Translation gives CAWNVPSGSETQYF. Filled out from reference TRBV30 and TRBJ2-5, the complete variable domain reads SQTIHQWPATLVQPVGSPLSLECTVEGTSNPNLYWYRQAAGRGLQLLFYSVGIGQISSEVPQNLSASRPQDRQFILSSKKLLLSDSGFYLCAWNVPSGSETQYFGPGTRLLVL.